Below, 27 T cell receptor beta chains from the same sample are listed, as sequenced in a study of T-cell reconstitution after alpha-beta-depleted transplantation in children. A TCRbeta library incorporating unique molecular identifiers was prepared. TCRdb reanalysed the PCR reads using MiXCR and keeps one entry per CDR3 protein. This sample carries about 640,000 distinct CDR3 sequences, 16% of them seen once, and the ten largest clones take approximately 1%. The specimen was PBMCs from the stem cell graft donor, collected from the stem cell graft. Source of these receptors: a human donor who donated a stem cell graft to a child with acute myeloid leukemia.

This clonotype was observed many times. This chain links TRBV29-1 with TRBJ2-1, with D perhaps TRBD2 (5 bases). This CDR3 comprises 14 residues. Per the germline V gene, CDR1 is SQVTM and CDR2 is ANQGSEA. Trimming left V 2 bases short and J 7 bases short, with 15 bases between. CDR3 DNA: TGCAGCGTTGAATATACGAGGGTTCGGAATGAGCAGTTCTTC. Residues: CSVEYTRVRNEQFF.

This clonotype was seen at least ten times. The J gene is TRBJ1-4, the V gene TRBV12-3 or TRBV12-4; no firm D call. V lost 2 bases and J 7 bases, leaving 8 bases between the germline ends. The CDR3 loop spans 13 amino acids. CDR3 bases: TGTGCCAGCAGTTTACGGATCGGTGAAAAACTGTTTTTT. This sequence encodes CASSLRIGEKLFF.

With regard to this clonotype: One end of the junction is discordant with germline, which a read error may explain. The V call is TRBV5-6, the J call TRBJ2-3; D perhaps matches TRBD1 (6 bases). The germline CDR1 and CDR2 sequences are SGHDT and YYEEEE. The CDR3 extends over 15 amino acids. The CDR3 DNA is TGTGCCAGAAGCTTGGCTGGGGGCTACACAGATACGCAGTATTTT. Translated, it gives CARSLAGGYTDTQYF.

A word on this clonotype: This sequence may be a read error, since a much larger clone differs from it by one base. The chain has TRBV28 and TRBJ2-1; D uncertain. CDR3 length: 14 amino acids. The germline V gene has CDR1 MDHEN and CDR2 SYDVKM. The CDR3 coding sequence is TGTTCCAGCAGGATCCCAGGCGCCTACAATGAGCAGTTCTTC. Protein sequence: CSSRIPGAYNEQFF.

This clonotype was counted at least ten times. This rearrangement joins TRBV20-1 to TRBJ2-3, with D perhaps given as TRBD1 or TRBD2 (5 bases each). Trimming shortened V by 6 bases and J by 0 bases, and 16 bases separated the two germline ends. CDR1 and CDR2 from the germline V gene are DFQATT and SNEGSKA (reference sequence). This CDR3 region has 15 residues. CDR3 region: CSASGTATSTDTQYF. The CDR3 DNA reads TGCAGTGCCAGTGGGACGGCCACTAGCACAGATACGCAGTATTTT.

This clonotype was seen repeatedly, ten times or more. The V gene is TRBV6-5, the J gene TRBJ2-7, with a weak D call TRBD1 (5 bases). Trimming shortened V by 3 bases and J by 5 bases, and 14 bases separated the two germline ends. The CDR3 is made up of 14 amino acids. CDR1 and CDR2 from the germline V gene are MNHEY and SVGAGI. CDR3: CASSYRQGGNEQYF. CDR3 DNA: TGTGCCAGCAGTTATAGGCAGGGTGGCAACGAGCAGTACTTC.

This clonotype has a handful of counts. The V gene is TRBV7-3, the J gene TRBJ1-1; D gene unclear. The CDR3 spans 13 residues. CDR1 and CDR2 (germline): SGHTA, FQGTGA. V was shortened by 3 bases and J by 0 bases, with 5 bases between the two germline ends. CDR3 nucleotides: TGTGCCAGCAGCTTTAACGTGAACACTGAAGCTTTCTTT. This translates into CASSFNVNTEAFF.

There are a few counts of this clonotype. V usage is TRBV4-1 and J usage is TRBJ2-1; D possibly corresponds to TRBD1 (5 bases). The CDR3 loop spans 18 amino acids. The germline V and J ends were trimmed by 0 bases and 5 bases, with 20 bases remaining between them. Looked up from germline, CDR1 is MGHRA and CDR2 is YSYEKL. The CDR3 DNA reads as TGCGCCAGCAGCCAAGACAACTTGGGGCCTTTATCTAACAATGAGCAGTTCTTC. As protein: CASSQDNLGPLSNNEQFF.

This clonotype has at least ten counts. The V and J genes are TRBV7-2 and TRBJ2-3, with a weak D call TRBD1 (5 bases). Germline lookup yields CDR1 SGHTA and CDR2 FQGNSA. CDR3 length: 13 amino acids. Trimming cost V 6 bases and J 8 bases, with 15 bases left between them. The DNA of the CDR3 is TGTGCCAGCAGTTCCGGACATAGAGCTACGCAGTATTTT. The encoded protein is CASSSGHRATQYF.

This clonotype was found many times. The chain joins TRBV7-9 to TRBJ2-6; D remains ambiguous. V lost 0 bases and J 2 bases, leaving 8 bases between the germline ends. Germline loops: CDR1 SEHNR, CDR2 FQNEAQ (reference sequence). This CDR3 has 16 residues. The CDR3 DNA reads TGTGCCAGCAGCTTAGCGCGAGGTGCTGGGGCCAACGTCCTGACTTTC. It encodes CASSLARGAGANVLTF.

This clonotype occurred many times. CDR3 sequence reads: CSVEARGQTEKLFF. The CDR3 DNA reads as TGCAGCGTTGAAGCTAGGGGACAGACGGAAAAACTGTTTTTT. V is TRBV29-1 and J is TRBJ1-4; 7 nucleotides align to TRBD1. J gave up 8 bases and V 1 base, and 7 bases lay outside the gene matches. The length of the CDR3 is 14 residues. Germline-derived CDR1 and CDR2 are SQVTM and ANQGSEA.

CDR3 in amino acids: CASSGVSGDTQYF. The CDR3 DNA is TGTGCCAGCAGTGGCGTCTCCGGGGATACGCAGTATTTT. The rearrangement links TRBV25-1 to TRBJ2-3; no definite D call. Between the trimmed V and J ends, which lost 4 bases and 6 bases, there was a span of 11 bases. Germline-derived CDR1 and CDR2 are MGHDK and SYGVNS. This CDR3 spans 13 amino acids.

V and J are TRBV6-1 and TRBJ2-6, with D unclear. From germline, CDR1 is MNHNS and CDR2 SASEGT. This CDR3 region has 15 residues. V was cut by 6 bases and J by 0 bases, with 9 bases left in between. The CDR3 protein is CASSLQLSGANVLTF. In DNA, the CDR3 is TGTGCCAGCAGCCTGCAGCTCTCTGGGGCCAACGTCCTGACTTTC.

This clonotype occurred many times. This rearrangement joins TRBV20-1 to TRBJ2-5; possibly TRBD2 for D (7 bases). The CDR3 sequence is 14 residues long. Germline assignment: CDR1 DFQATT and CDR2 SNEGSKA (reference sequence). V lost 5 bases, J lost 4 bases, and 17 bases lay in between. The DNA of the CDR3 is TGCAGTGCTGCCTGGCAGGGGAGGGTAGAGACCCAGTACTTC. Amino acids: CSAAWQGRVETQYF.

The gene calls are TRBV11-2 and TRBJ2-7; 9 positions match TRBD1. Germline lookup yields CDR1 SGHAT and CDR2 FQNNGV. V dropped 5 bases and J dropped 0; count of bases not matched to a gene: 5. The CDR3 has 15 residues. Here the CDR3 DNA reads TGTGCCAGCAGCCCAGGGACAGGGCACTCCTACGAGCAGTACTTC. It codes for CASSPGTGHSYEQYF.

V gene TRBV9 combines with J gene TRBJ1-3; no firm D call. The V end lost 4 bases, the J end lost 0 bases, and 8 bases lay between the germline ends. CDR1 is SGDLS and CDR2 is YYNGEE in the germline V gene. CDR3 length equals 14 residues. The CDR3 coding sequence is TGTGCCAGCAGCCCCGCCGGCTCTGGAAACACCATATATTTT. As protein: CASSPAGSGNTIYF.

DNA for the CDR3: TGTGCCAGCAGCGGACTAGCGGGGGGCTCCCTCTACAATGAGCAGTTCTTC. Translation gives CASSGLAGGSLYNEQFF. The chain recombines TRBV5-5 with TRBJ2-1; 14 bases fit TRBD2. The CDR3 consists of 17 residues. Germline CDR1 SGHKS, CDR2 YYEKEE (reference sequence). Germline trimming cut 4 bases from V and 3 bases from J; bases unmatched to any gene: 6.

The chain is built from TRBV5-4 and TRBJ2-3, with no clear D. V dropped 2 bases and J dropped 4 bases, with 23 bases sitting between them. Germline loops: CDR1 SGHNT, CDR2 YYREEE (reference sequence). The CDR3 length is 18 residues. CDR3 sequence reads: CASSLATRSTERADTQYF. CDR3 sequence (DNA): TGTGCCAGCAGCTTAGCTACCCGATCGACCGAGCGAGCAGATACGCAGTATTTT.

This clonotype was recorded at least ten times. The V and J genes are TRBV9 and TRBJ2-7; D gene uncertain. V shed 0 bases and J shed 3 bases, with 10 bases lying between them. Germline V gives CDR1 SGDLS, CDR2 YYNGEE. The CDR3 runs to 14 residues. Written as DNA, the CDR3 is TGTGCCAGCAGCGTAGGCCCCGCCAGCTACGAGCAGTACGTC. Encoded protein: CASSVGPASYEQYV.

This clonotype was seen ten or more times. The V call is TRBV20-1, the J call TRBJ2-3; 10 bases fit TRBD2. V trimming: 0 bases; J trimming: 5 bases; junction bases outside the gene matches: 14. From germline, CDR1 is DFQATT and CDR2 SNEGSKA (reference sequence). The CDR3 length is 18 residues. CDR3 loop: CSAREGQRGGRVGDTQYF. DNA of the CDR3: TGCAGTGCTAGAGAAGGCCAGCGGGGGGGCCGGGTCGGAGATACGCAGTATTTT.

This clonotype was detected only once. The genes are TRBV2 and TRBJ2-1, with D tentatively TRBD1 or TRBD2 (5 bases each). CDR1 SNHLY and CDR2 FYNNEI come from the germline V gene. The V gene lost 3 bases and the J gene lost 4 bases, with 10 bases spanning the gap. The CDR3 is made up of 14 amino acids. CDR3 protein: CASSDEGQYNEQFF. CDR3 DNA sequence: TGTGCCAGCAGTGACGAGGGGCAATACAATGAGCAGTTCTTC.

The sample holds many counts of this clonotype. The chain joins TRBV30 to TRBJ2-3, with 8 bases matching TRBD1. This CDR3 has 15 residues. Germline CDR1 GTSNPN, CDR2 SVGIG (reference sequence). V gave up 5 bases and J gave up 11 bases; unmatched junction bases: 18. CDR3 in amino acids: CAWGLHGTGGIGQYF. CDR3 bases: TGTGCCTGGGGACTTCATGGGACAGGAGGTATTGGGCAGTATTTT.

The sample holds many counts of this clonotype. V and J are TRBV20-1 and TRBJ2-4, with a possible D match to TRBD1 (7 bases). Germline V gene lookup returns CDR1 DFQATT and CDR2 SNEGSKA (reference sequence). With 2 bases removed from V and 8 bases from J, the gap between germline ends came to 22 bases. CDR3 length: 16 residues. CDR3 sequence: CSARSRDSTQGDIQYF. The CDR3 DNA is TGCAGTGCTAGATCCCGGGACTCGACCCAGGGGGACATTCAGTACTTC.

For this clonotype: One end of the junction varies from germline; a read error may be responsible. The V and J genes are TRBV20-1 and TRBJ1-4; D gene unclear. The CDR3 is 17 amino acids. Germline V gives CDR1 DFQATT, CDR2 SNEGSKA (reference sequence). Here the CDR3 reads CCARDPDSPLGNEKLFF. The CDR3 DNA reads TGCTGTGCTAGAGATCCCGATTCCCCCCTGGGGAATGAAAAACTGTTTTTT.

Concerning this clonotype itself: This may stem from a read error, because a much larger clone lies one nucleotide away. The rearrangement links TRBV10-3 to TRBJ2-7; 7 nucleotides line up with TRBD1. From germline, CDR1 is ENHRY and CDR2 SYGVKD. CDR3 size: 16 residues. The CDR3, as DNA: TGTGCCATCAGTGAGTTAGGACAGGTCAGCTCCTACGAGCAGTGCTTC. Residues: CAISELGQVSSYEQCF.

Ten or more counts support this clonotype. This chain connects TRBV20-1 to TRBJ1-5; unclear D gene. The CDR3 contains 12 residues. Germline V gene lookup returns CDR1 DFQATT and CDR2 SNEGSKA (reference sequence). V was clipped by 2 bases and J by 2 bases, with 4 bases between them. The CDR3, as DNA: TGCAGTGCTAGATCGGGCAATCAGCCCCAGCATTTT. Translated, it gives CSARSGNQPQHF.

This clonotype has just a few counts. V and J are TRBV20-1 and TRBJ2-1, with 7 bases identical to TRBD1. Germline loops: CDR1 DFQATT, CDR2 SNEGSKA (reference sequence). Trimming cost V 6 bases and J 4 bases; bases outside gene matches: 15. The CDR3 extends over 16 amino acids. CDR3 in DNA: TGCAGTGCAGGGCTTACAGGGGCAGCGAGATACAATGAGCAGTTCTTC. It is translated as CSAGLTGAARYNEQFF.